Included here is one TCR beta chain sequence, with context. This sample is part of a study of PD-1 blockade in classical Hodgkin lymphoma. Relapse after autologous stem cell transplantation occurred in every patient, and brentuximab vedotin exposure varied. Sequencing used immunoSEQ multiplex PCR; TCRdb keeps in-frame clones, though not all of them. In the table there are tens of thousands of clones, 76% of which are singletons. Trimming cost V 4 bases and J 4 bases; bases outside gene matches: 3. This CDR3 region has 15 residues. Germline CDR1 reads LGHNA; CDR2 reads YSLEER. This sequence joins TRBV4-3 and TRBJ1-4; 10 bases are a match to TRBD1. This clonotype was sampled from a human donor with classical Hodgkin lymphoma. The input for sequencing was peripheral blood mononuclear cells (PBMCs), taken before the second cycle of nivolumab. The CDR3 loop is CASSRGTGVNEKLFF. CDR3 coding DNA: TGCGCCAGCAGCCGAGGGACAGGGGTTAATGAAAAACTGTTTTTT.